This entry lists 17 T cell receptor beta chains sequenced from one sample in a study of cytomegalovirus exposure and HLA in healthy donors (dated by TCRdb to about 2017). Library preparation used the immunoSEQ multiplex PCR assay. For the multiplex PCR, a mixture combining 60 forward primers for TCR Vbeta segments and 13 reverse primers for TCR Jbeta segments was used. TCRdb retrieved this table from immuneACCESS and kept in-frame rearrangements only. Not all clones are present; in checked studies, unresolved V genes account for under half, and no reason is known for the remainder. The sample profile shows about 130,000 clones; over 65% of them were found once. Together, the top ten hold around 2.1% of the sample. Sequences were obtained from PBMCs. These receptors were obtained from a man between 45 and 60 years old in good health and CMV-seronegative.

J is TRBJ2-1 and V is TRBV6-4; D is possibly TRBD2 (7 bases). The CDR3 contains 14 residues. The germline gives CDR1 MRHNA, CDR2 SNTAGT. V was pared by 4 bases and J by 6 bases, with 13 bases between. The CDR3 DNA reads as TGTGCCAGCAGTGGGGGGGGGCTTCCCAATGAGCAGTTCTTC. It is translated as CASSGGGLPNEQFF.

This chain connects TRBV5-6 to TRBJ2-1; no reliable D call. Germline values: CDR1 SGHDT, CDR2 YYEEEE. This CDR3 region has 13 residues. Trimming shortened V by 3 bases and J by 8 bases, and 12 bases separated the two germline ends. Written as DNA, the CDR3 is TGTGCCAGCAGCTGGGCGAAAGGCGATGAGCAGTTCTTC. Translating gives CASSWAKGDEQFF.

CDR3 loop: CASSILPGTGGSNYGYTF. The CDR3 coding sequence is TGTGCCAGCAGTATCTTACCCGGGACAGGGGGATCCAACTATGGCTACACCTTC. This chain joins TRBV28 and TRBJ1-2; 11 bases match TRBD1. V trimming: 5 bases; J trimming: 2 bases; junction bases outside the gene matches: 13. Germline values: CDR1 MDHEN, CDR2 SYDVKM. The CDR3 consists of 18 residues.

There are a few counts of this clone. The chain recombines TRBV5-8 with TRBJ2-1; 7 positions agree with TRBD2. Germline lookup yields CDR1 SGHTS and CDR2 YDEGEE. The J segment lost 15 bases and the V segment lost 7 bases, leaving 1 base of the junction unmatched. CDR3 length equals 8 residues. CDR3 loop: CASPGGFF. CDR3 bases: TGTGCCAGCCCGGGGGGGTTCTTC.

CDR3 DNA: TGTGCCAGCAGCTTAAACAGGGATCGGCTTAGCACCGGGGAGCTGTTTTTT. Its protein product is CASSLNRDRLSTGELFF. V usage is TRBV5-6 and J usage is TRBJ2-2, with TRBD1 as a possible D gene (6 bases). Germline V lookup: CDR1 SGHDT, CDR2 YYEEEE. V was trimmed by 2 bases and J by 4 bases, leaving 18 bases between them. The CDR3 covers 17 residues.

This chain connects TRBV5-1 to TRBJ2-5, with 9 bases fitting TRBD1. CDR3 length equals 14 residues. The germline gives CDR1 SGHRS, CDR2 YFSETQ. V shed 2 bases, J shed 7 bases, and the junction held 6 bases outside the gene matches. CDR3 sequence (DNA): TGCGCCAGCAGCTTCGGACAGGGGTCGTCGACCCAGTACTTC. Its translation is CASSFGQGSSTQYF.

Note on this clone: The junction and the germline gene differ at one end; a read error may be behind it. The rearrangement joins TRBV7-9 to TRBJ2-3, with 7 bases that match TRBD1. CDR3 length equals 10 residues. CDR1 and CDR2 (germline): SEHNR, FQNEAQ (reference sequence). Written as DNA, the CDR3 is TGTGCCAGCAGCTTAGCCACAGGGGTTTTT. It yields the protein CASSLATGVF. The complete variable domain, with remaining parts taken from reference TRBV7-9 and TRBJ2-3, reads DTGVSQNPRHKITKRGQNVTFRCDPISEHNRLYWYRQTLGQGPEFLTYFQNEAQLEKSRLLSDRFSAERPKGSFSTLEIQRTEQGDSAMYLCASSLATGVFGPGTRLTVL.

The gene calls are TRBV2 and TRBJ1-4, with D uncertain. The CDR3 has 15 amino acids. V was trimmed by 2 bases and J by 8 bases, leaving 15 bases between them. Germline CDR1 SNHLY, CDR2 FYNNEI. This CDR3 is CASSERTLQAEKLFF. The CDR3 DNA sequence: TGTGCCAGCAGTGAACGAACCCTTCAAGCGGAAAAACTGTTTTTT.

The chain is built from TRBV7-8 and TRBJ2-5; TRBD2 is a possible D gene (6 bases). V was pared by 7 bases and J by 3 bases, with 18 bases between. The CDR3 sequence is 15 residues long. Germline V gives CDR1 SGHVS, CDR2 FQNEAQ. The CDR3 nucleotides are TGTGCCAGCACTCTAGGGACTGGCCACAAAGAGACCCAGTACTTC. Translating it yields CASTLGTGHKETQYF. Full variable domain (remainder filled in from reference TRBV7-8 and TRBJ2-5): GAGVSQSPRYKVAKRGQDVALRCDPISGHVSLFWYQQALGQGPEFLTYFQNEAQLDKSGLPSDRFFAERPEGSVSTLKIQRTQQEDSAVYLCASTLGTGHKETQYFGPGTRLLVL.

This clone showed up just once. The J gene is TRBJ2-1, the V gene TRBV19; 12 nucleotides match TRBD2. The CDR3 length is 16 residues. J was trimmed by 5 bases and V by 5 bases; bases with no gene match: 7. Germline V lookup: CDR1 LNHDA, CDR2 SQIVND (reference sequence). The DNA of the CDR3 is TGTGCCAGTAGTCCCCTAGCGGGGGGGCGCGACAATGAGCAGTTCTTC. Translation: CASSPLAGGRDNEQFF.

The chain joins TRBV5-1 to TRBJ2-5; the match to TRBD1 covers 9 bases. The CDR3 runs to 15 residues. The V gene end was trimmed by 0 bases and the J gene end by 6 bases; junction bases not matched to a gene: 6. The germline V gene has CDR1 SGHRS and CDR2 YFSETQ. The CDR3 loop is CASSLDRGQLKTQYF. CDR3 DNA sequence: TGCGCCAGCAGCTTGGACAGGGGGCAATTGAAGACCCAGTACTTC.

This clone occurred a few times. The genes are TRBV28 and TRBJ2-3, with 11 bases lining up with TRBD1. Germline V gene sequence: CDR1 MDHEN, CDR2 SYDVKM. V was pared by 5 bases and J by 1 base, with 5 bases of the junction left unmatched. The CDR3 has 16 amino acids. The CDR3 spells CASSPRTGGGTDTQYF. The CDR3 DNA follows: TGTGCCAGCAGTCCACGGACAGGGGGCGGCACAGATACGCAGTATTTT.

This clone was recorded only once. The rearrangement joins TRBV6-1 to TRBJ2-5; 7 bases align to TRBD1. CDR1 MNHNS and CDR2 SASEGT come from the germline V gene. Unmatched junction bases numbered 10, after V lost 10 bases and J lost 5 bases. There are 13 residues in the CDR3. The CDR3 protein is CAISPGGWETQYF. Written as DNA, the CDR3 is TGTGCCATATCACCAGGGGGTTGGGAGACCCAGTACTTC.

This clone came up a few times. This chain uses TRBV18 with TRBJ1-4, with D tentatively TRBD1 (5 bases). This CDR3 has 14 residues. Germline CDR1 reads KGHSH; CDR2 reads LQKENI. Trimming took off 3 bases at V and 7 bases at J, with 12 bases between the two ends. Here the CDR3 DNA reads TGTGCCAGCTCACCCGACCAGGGAGGTGAAAAACTGTTTTTT. Protein: CASSPDQGGEKLFF.

This clone has more than one count but fewer than ten. The J gene is TRBJ1-1, the V gene TRBV6-6; 9 nucleotides agree with TRBD1. The junction had 0 bases not matched to a gene; V was cut back by 6 bases and J by 7 bases. The germline CDR1 and CDR2 sequences are MNHNY and SVGAGI (reference sequence). The CDR3 is 11 residues long. The CDR3 loop reads CASRDRGEAFF. The CDR3 nucleotides read TGTGCCAGCAGGGACAGGGGTGAAGCTTTCTTT.

A few counts support this clone. This chain links TRBV7-8 with TRBJ2-1; 7 nucleotides agree with TRBD1. The V gene end was trimmed by 4 bases and the J gene end by 4 bases; junction bases not matched to a gene: 7. Germline values: CDR1 SGHVS, CDR2 FQNEAQ. The CDR3 loop spans 15 amino acids. In nucleotides, the CDR3 is TGTGCCAGCAGCTCCTCCGTGACAGGGTACAATGAGCAGTTCTTC. Protein: CASSSSVTGYNEQFF. The full variable domain, rest sourced from reference TRBV7-8 and TRBJ2-1, is GAGVSQSPRYKVAKRGQDVALRCDPISGHVSLFWYQQALGQGPEFLTYFQNEAQLDKSGLPSDRFFAERPEGSVSTLKIQRTQQEDSAVYLCASSSSVTGYNEQFFGPGTRLTVL.

The V and J genes are TRBV5-1 and TRBJ2-3, with TRBD1 identical over 7 bases. J lost 4 bases, V lost 0 bases, and 5 bases had no gene match. CDR3 length equals 15 residues. Germline loops: CDR1 SGHRS, CDR2 YFSETQ. The CDR3 nucleotides are TGCGCCAGCAGCTTGGCCGGGCAGGGGGCAGATACGCAGTATTTT. As protein: CASSLAGQGADTQYF. The full variable domain, in which reference TRBV5-1 and TRBJ2-3 provide the parts outside the CDR3, is KAGVTQTPRYLIKTRGQQVTLSCSPISGHRSVSWYQQTPGQGLQFLFEYFSETQRNKGNFPGRFSGRQFSNSRSEMNVSTLELGDSALYLCASSLAGQGADTQYFGPGTRLTVL.